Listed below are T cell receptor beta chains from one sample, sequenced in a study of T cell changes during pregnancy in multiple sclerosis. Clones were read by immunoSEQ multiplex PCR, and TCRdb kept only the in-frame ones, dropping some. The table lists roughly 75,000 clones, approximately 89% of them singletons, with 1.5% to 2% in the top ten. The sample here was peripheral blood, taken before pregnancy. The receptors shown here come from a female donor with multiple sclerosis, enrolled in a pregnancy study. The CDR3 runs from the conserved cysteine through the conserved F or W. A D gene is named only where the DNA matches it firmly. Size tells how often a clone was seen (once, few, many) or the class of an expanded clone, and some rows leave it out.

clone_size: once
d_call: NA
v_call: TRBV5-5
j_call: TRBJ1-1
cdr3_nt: TGTGCCGACCATCCTGGGCCAGGGAGGGACACTGAAGCTTTCTTT
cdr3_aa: CADHPGPGRDTEAFF

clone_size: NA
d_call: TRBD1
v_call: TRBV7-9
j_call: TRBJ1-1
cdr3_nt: TGTGCCAGCAACCACTCACCCAGGGGGCGAGGAACTGAAGCTTTCTTT
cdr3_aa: CASNHSPRGRGTEAFF

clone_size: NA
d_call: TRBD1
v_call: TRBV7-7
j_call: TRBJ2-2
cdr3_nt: TGTGCTAGCAGCTTTGGGGCAGGGGGTACCGGGGAGCTGTTTTTT
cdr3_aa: CASSFGAGGTGELFF

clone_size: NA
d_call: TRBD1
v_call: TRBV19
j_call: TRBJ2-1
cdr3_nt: TGTGCCAGTAGTATAGAAGGGAGACAGGGAATCGACAATGAGCAGTTCTTC
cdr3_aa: CASSIEGRQGIDNEQFF

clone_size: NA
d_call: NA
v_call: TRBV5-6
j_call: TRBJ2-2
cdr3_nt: TGTGCCAGCAGCTTGGCCTCCGGGGAGCTGTTTTTT
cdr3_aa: CASSLASGELFF

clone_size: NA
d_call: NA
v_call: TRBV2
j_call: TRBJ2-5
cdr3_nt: TGTGCCAGCGTGAGGGGGGGACGGATGGAGACCCAGTACTTC
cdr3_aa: CASVRGGRMETQYF

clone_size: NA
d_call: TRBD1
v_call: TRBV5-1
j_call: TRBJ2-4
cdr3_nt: TGCGCCAGCAGCCCCGGGACAGGAGAGAACATTCAGTACTTC
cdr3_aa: CASSPGTGENIQYF

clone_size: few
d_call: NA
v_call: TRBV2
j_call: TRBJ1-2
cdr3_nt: TGTGCCAGCAGTGGTTCGGTTAACTATGGCTACACCTTC
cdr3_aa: CASSGSVNYGYTF

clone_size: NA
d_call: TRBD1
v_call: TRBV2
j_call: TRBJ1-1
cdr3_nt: TGTGCCAGCAGTGAACAGGGGGCCACTGAAGCTTTCTTT
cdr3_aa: CASSEQGATEAFF

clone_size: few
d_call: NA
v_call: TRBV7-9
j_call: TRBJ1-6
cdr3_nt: TGTGCCAGCAGCTTAGAGAGATTTATTGGTTCACCCCTCCACTTT
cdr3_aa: CASSLERFIGSPLHF

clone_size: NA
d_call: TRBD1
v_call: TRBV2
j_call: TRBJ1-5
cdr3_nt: TGTGCCACCCAATCCGGGACAGGAAATCAGCCCCAGCATTTT
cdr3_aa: CATQSGTGNQPQHF

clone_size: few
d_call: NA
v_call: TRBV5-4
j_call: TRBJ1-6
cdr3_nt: TGTGCCAGCAGCTTGGGGGCCGCAAGAGAGTCACCCCTCCACTTT
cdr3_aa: CASSLGAARESPLHF

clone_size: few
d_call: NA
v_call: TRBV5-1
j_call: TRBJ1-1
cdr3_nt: TGCGCCAGCAGCCCGTTTGAACAGGGAACTGAAGCTTTCTTT
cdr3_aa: CASSPFEQGTEAFF

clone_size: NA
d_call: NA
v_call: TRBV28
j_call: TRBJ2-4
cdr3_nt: TGTGCCAGCAGCCGATATATCTTCGCAGGAATTCAGTACTTC
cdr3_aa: CASSRYIFAGIQYF

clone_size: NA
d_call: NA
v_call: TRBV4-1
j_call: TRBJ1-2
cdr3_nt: TGCGCCAGCAGCCCGGCGGGCTCCAGCCTGGGGTACTATGGCTACACCTTC
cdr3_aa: CASSPAGSSLGYYGYTF

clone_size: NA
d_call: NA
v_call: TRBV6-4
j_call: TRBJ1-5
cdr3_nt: TGTGCCAGCAGGAGGGGACATAATAGCAATCAGCCCCAGCATTTT
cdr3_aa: CASRRGHNSNQPQHF

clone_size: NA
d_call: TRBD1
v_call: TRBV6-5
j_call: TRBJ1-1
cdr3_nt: TGTGCCAGCAGTTACTTGGCCGGGACAGGGGGCTTTGCTTTCTTT
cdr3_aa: CASSYLAGTGGFAFF

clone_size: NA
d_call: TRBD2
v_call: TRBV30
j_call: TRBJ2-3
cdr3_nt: TGTGCCTGGAGCCCACTAGCGGATACGCAGTATTTT
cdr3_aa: CAWSPLADTQYF

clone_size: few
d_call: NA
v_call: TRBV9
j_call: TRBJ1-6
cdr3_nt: TGTGCCAGCAGCGTCTCCGGTAACAATTCACCCCTCCACTTT
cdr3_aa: CASSVSGNNSPLHF

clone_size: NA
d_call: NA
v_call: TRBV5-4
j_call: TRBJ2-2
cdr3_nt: TGTGCCAGCAGCTTGGCCGTTGGGCAGGGGAGGGACACCGGGGAGCTGTTTTTT
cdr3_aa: CASSLAVGQGRDTGELFF

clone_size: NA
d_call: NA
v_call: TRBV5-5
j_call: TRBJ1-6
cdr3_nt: TGTGCCAGCAGCTTGAGACAGCTGGATTCACCCCTCCACTTT
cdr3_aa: CASSLRQLDSPLHF

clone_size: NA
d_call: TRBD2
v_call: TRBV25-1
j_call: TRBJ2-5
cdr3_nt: TGTGCCAGCAGTGCGGGACTAGCGGGGAGACAAGAGACCCAGTACTTC
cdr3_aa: CASSAGLAGRQETQYF

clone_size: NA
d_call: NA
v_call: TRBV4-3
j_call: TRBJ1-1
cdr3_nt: TGCGCCAGCAGCCAGTTACAGGGTACGAACACTGAAGCTTTCTTT
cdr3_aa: CASSQLQGTNTEAFF

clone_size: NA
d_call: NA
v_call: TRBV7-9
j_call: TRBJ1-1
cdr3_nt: TGTGCCAGCAACGAGGGCAGTGCCGACCCCTGGGACACTGAAGCTTTCTTT
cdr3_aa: CASNEGSADPWDTEAFF

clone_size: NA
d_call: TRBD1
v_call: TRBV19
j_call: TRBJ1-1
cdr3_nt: TGTGCCAGTAGTCATCACCGGGACAGGGGCGACGCTGAAGCTTTCTTT
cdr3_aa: CASSHHRDRGDAEAFF

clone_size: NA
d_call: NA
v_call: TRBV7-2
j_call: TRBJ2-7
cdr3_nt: TGTGCCAGCAGCTTGGATGAGGACGAGCAGTACTTC
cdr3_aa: CASSLDEDEQYF

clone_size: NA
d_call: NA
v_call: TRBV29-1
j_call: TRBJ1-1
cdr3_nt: TGCAGCGTGGGGACGGGACACCGCACTGAAGCTTTCTTT
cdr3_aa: CSVGTGHRTEAFF

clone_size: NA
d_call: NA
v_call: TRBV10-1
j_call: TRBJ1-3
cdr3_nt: TGCGCCAGCAGTGTTGGGGAGCTCTCTGGAAACACCATATATTTT
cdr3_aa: CASSVGELSGNTIYF